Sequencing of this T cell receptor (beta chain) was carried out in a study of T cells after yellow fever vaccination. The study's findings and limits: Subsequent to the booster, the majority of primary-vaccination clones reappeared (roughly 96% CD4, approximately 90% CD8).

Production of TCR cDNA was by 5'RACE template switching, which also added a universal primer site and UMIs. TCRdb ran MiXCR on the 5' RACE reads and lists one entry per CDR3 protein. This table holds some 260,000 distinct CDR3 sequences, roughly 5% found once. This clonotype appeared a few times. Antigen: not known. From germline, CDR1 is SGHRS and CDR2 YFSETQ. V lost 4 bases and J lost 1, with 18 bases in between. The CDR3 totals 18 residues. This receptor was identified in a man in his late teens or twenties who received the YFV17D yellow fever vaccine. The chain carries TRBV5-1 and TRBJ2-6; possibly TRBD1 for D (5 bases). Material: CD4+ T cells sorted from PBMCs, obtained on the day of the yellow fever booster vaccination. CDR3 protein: CASSRTTDLFSGANVLTF. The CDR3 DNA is TGCGCCAGCAGCCGCACGACAGATCTTTTTTCTGGGGCCAACGTCCTGACTTTC.